This is a list of T cell receptor beta chains from one sample in a study of beta chain features in type 1 diabetes. The method was immunoSEQ multiplex PCR; TCRdb's version includes in-frame clones alone and lacks a portion of them. The sample consists of about 620,000 clones, roughly 16% of them appearing once. Sequencing input: naive CD4+ T cells from blood. The receptors stem from a young man in good health. Both conserved end residues are part of each CDR3. D genes are given only for firm matches. Some rows mark clone size as missing; the rest say once, few, many or name a class of expanded clone.

clone size | CDR3 length | J gene | D gene | V gene | CDR3 protein | CDR3 DNA
NA | 14 | TRBJ2-3 | NA | TRBV18 | CASSPVLDTDTQYF | TGTGCCAGCTCACCAGTGCTAGACACAGATACGCAGTATTTT
NA | 11 | TRBJ2-7 | NA | TRBV5-1 | CASTATGEQYF | TGCGCCAGCACCGCGACGGGGGAGCAGTACTTC
few | 16 | TRBJ2-7 | NA | TRBV4-2 | CASSQVNLAASYEQYF | TGTGCCAGCAGCCAAGTTAACCTGGCAGCTTCCTACGAGCAGTACTTC
few | 12 | TRBJ2-1 | NA | TRBV11-3 | CASSPRTEEQFF | TGTGCCAGCAGCCCGAGGACGGAAGAGCAGTTCTTC
NA | 12 | TRBJ1-2 | NA | TRBV19 | CALRQSGHGYTF | TGTGCCCTCCGACAGTCTGGGCATGGCTACACCTTC
few | 14 | TRBJ2-5 | NA | TRBV5-4 | CASSLTGDRETQYF | TGTGCCAGCAGCTTGACGGGGGATCGTGAGACCCAGTACTTC
few | 15 | TRBJ2-1 | NA | TRBV7-2 | CASSQHSGARNEQFF | TGTGCCAGCAGCCAACACTCAGGGGCGCGGAATGAGCAGTTCTTC
NA | 16 | TRBJ2-2 | TRBD2 | TRBV7-9 | CASSLEGGRNTGELFF | TGTGCCAGCAGCTTAGAGGGAGGGAGGAACACCGGGGAGCTGTTTTTT
few | 13 | TRBJ1-1 | NA | TRBV14 | CASRGAANTEAFF | TGTGCCAGCAGGGGGGCGGCGAACACTGAAGCTTTCTTT
NA | 13 | TRBJ2-7 | TRBD1 | TRBV11-2 | CASSTGGKGEQYF | TGTGCCAGCAGCACAGGGGGTAAGGGGGAGCAGTACTTC
NA | 17 | TRBJ2-1 | TRBD2 | TRBV27 | CASTPGRLAGGGNEQFF | TGTGCCAGCACCCCCGGGAGACTAGCGGGAGGGGGAAATGAGCAGTTCTTC
NA | 14 | TRBJ1-2 | NA | TRBV4-2 | CASSQGQDPYGYTF | TGTGCCAGCAGCCAAGGGCAGGACCCCTATGGCTACACCTTC
NA | 19 | TRBJ1-1 | NA | TRBV14 | CASSPLRGGNRVQDTEAFF | TGTGCCAGCAGCCCCCTTCGCGGGGGGAACCGAGTACAGGACACTGAAGCTTTCTTT
NA | 12 | TRBJ2-1 | NA | TRBV10-3 | CAIRSSYNEQFF | TGTGCCATCAGGTCGTCTTACAATGAGCAGTTCTTC
few | 14 | TRBJ2-5 | TRBD2 | TRBV30 | CAWGGSGAWETQYF | TGTGCCTGGGGGGGTAGCGGGGCATGGGAGACCCAGTACTTC
once | 14 | TRBJ1-2 | NA | TRBV7-2 | CASSLDGSVYGYTF | TGTGCCAGCAGCTTAGATGGGTCCGTATATGGCTACACCTTC
NA | 14 | TRBJ1-2 | NA | TRBV5-1 | CASSLMAEVYGYTF | TGCGCCAGCAGCTTGATGGCGGAGGTCTATGGCTACACCTTC
few | 15 | TRBJ1-1 | NA | TRBV7-6 | CASSSGQIFGTEAFF | TGTGCCAGCAGCTCCGGACAGATTTTTGGCACTGAAGCTTTCTTT
few | 12 | TRBJ2-5 | NA | TRBV7-8 | CASSLRGETQYF | TGTGCCAGCAGCCTCAGGGGAGAGACCCAGTACTTC
NA | 16 | TRBJ2-3 | TRBD1 | TRBV15 | CATSRSPGQGKYTQYF | TGTGCCACCAGCAGGAGCCCTGGACAGGGGAAGTATACGCAGTATTTT
NA | 14 | TRBJ1-2 | NA | TRBV6-6 | CASLNRRLSGGYTF | TGTGCCAGCTTGAACAGGCGATTATCGGGTGGCTACACCTTC
few | 17 | TRBJ2-5 | TRBD2 | TRBV19 | CASSTPRTRRGIETQYF | TGTGCCAGTAGTACCCCCCGGACTAGGCGGGGGATTGAGACCCAGTACTTC
few | 16 | TRBJ1-5 | TRBD1 | TRBV19 | CASSPRDRGLNQPQHF | TGTGCCAGTAGTCCCAGAGACAGGGGGCTAAATCAGCCCCAGCATTTT
NA | 14 | TRBJ1-6 | NA | TRBV6-6 | CASSDLGGDSPLHF | TGTGCCAGCAGTGACCTCGGAGGGGATTCACCCCTCCACTTT
few | 15 | TRBJ1-1 | NA | TRBV30 | CAWTGLGGSGTEAFF | TGTGCCTGGACCGGACTGGGGGGCTCGGGTACTGAAGCTTTCTTT
few | 15 | TRBJ2-2 | TRBD1 | TRBV7-9 | CASSRTGGFTGELFF | TGTGCCAGCAGCCGGACAGGGGGCTTCACCGGGGAGCTGTTTTTT
NA | 17 | TRBJ2-4 | NA | TRBV7-2 | CASSLVWRATTKNIQYF | TGTGCCAGCAGCTTAGTTTGGCGGGCGACGACCAAAAACATTCAGTACTTC
NA | 17 | TRBJ2-1 | TRBD2 | TRBV4-3 | CASSQDSSGNSYNEQFF | TGCGCCAGCAGCCAAGACTCTAGCGGGAACTCCTACAATGAGCAGTTCTTC
NA | 15 | TRBJ2-2 | TRBD2 | TRBV5-1 | CASSLEGLASGELFF | TGCGCCAGCAGCTTGGAGGGACTAGCGAGCGGGGAGCTGTTTTTT
NA | 13 | TRBJ2-7 | NA | TRBV5-1 | CASSLASSYEQYF | TGCGCCAGCAGCTTAGCTTCATCCTACGAGCAGTACTTC
NA | 14 | TRBJ2-5 | TRBD1 | TRBV28 | CASSSPTGTETQYF | TGTGCCAGCAGTTCCCCGACAGGGACGGAGACCCAGTACTTC
NA | 16 | TRBJ2-1 | NA | TRBV11-1 | CASTRLRGLSYNEQFF | TGTGCCAGCACCCGTCTCCGGGGGTTGTCCTACAATGAGCAGTTCTTC
few | 12 | TRBJ2-3 | NA | TRBV4-1 | CASSVVADTQYF | TGCGCCAGCAGCGTAGTGGCAGATACGCAGTATTTT
NA | 11 | TRBJ2-7 | NA | TRBV20-1 | CSARKLYEQYF | TGCAGTGCTAGGAAACTCTACGAGCAGTACTTC
few | 14 | TRBJ2-5 | TRBD2 | TRBV2 | CASSEKRELETQYF | TGTGCCAGCAGTGAGAAGCGGGAACTGGAGACCCAGTACTTC
NA | 15 | TRBJ2-7 | NA | TRBV15 | CATSREEGGSYEQYF | TGTGCCACCAGCAGAGAGGAGGGGGGTTCCTACGAGCAGTACTTC
NA | 13 | TRBJ2-3 | NA | TRBV19 | CASSPQGTDTQYF | TGTGCCAGTAGTCCGCAGGGCACAGATACGCAGTATTTT
NA | 14 | TRBJ1-4 | NA | TRBV5-4 | CASSLGGNNEKLFF | TGTGCCAGCAGCTTGGGGGGGAATAATGAAAAACTGTTTTTT
few | 16 | TRBJ1-1 | TRBD1 | TRBV7-2 | CASSLDRDRANAEAFF | TGTGCCAGCAGCTTAGACCGGGACAGGGCTAACGCTGAAGCTTTCTTT
few | 15 | TRBJ2-1 | TRBD2 | TRBV7-8 | CASSPRLAGGVEQFF | TGTGCCAGCAGCCCCCGACTAGCGGGAGGGGTTGAGCAGTTCTTC
few | 18 | TRBJ2-7 | NA | TRBV11-2 | CASSLGDRRSNSNYEQYF | TGTGCCAGCAGCTTAGGTGACAGGCGCTCAAACTCGAATTACGAGCAGTACTTC
NA | 18 | TRBJ1-1 | TRBD1 | TRBV7-9 | CASSLKGQQRAMNTEAFF | TGTGCCAGCAGCCTAAAGGGACAGCAACGAGCAATGAACACTGAAGCTTTCTTT
few | 16 | TRBJ1-2 | TRBD1 | TRBV7-3 | CASSLGRQGARDGYTF | TGTGCCAGCAGCTTAGGGAGACAGGGGGCGAGGGATGGCTACACCTTC